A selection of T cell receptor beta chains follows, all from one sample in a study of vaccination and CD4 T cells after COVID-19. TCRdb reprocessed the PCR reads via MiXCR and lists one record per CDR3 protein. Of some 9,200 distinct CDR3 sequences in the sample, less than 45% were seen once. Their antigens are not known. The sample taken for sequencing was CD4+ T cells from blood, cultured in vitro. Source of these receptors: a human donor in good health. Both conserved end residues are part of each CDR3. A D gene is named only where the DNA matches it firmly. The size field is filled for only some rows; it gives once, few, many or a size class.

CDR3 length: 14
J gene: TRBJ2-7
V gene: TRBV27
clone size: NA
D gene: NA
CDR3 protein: CASSLRGFGYEQYF
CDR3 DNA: TGTGCCAGCAGTTTAAGAGGGTTTGGCTACGAGCAGTACTTC

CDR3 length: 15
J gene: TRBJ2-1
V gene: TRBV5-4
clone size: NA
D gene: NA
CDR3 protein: CASSLSRVSYNEQFF
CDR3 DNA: TGTGCCAGCAGCTTATCCCGGGTTTCCTACAATGAGCAGTTCTTC

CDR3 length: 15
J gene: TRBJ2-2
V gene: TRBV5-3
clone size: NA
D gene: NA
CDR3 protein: CASSTAVTNTGELFF
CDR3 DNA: TGTGCCAGCAGCACGGCCGTAACGAACACCGGGGAGCTGTTTTTT

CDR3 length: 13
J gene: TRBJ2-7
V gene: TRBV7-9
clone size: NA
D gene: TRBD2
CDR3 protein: CASSLQAGGQQYF
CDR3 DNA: TGTGCCAGCAGCTTACAAGCGGGAGGACAGCAGTACTTC

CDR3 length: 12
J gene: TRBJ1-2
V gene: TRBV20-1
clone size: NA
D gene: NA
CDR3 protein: CSAPDQNYGYTF
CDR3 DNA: TGCAGTGCTCCGGACCAAAACTATGGCTACACCTTC

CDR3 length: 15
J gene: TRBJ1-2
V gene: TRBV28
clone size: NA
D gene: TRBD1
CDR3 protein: CASSSAGEGARGYTF
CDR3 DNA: TGTGCCAGCAGTTCCGCCGGTGAGGGGGCCCGTGGCTACACCTTC

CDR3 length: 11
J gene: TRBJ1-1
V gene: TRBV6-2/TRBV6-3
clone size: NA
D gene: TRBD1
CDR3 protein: CASSQGAEAFF
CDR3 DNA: TGTGCCAGCAGTCAGGGGGCTGAAGCTTTCTTT

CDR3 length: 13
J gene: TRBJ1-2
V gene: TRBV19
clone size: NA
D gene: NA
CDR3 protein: CASPNPGTNGYTF
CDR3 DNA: TGTGCCAGCCCGAACCCTGGGACGAATGGCTACACCTTC

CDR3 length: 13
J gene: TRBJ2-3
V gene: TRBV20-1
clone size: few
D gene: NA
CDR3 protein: CSASTGTQDTQYF
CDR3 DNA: TGCAGTGCTAGTACCGGGACCCAAGATACGCAGTATTTT

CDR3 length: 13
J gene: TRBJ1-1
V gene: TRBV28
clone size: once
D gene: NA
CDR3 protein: CASRGRGSSEAFF
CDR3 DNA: TGTGCCAGCAGGGGCAGGGGCAGTTCTGAAGCTTTCTTT

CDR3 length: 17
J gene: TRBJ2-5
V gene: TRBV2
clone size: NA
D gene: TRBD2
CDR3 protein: CASRTGTSGWGRETQYF
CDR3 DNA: TGTGCCAGCAGGACCGGGACTAGCGGGTGGGGGCGAGAGACCCAGTACTTC

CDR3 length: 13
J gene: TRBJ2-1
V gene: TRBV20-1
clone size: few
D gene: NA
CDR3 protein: CSARDLRYNEQFF
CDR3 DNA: TGCAGTGCTAGAGATTTGCGGTACAATGAGCAGTTCTTC

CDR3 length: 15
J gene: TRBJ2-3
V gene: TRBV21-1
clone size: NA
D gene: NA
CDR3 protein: CASTHPLNGPDTQYF
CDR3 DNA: TGTGCCAGCACCCATCCCCTCAACGGCCCAGATACGCAGTATTTT

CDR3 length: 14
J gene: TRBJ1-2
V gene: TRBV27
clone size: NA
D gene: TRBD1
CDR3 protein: CASSQGQGLFGYTF
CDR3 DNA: TGTGCCAGCAGTCAAGGACAGGGCCTGTTTGGCTACACCTTC

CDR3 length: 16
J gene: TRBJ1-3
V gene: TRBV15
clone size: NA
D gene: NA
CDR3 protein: CATSRDPWSSGNTIYF
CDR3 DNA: TGTGCCACCAGCAGAGATCCTTGGAGCTCTGGAAACACCATATATTTT

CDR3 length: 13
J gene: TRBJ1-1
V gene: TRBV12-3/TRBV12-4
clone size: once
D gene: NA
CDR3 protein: CASSRKGNTEAFF
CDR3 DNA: TGTGCCAGCAGTCGAAAGGGGAACACTGAAGCTTTCTTT

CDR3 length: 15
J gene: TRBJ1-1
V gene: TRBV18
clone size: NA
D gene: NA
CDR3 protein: CASSSSRREATEAFF
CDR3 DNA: TGTGCCAGCTCATCGTCCAGGAGGGAGGCCACTGAAGCTTTCTTT

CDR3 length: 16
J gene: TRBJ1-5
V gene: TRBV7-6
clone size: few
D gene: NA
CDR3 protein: CASSLTAGARNQPQHF
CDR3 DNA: TGTGCCAGCAGCTTAACGGCAGGGGCAAGGAATCAGCCCCAGCATTTT

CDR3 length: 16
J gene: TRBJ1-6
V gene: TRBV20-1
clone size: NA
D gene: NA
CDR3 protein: CSAIRQGSSYNSPLHF
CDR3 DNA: TGCAGTGCTATTCGGCAGGGAAGCTCCTATAATTCACCCCTCCACTTT

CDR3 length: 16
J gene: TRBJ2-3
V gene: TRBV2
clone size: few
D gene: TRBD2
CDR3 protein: CASSDGTSGSTDTQYF
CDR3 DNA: TGTGCCAGCAGTGATGGGACTAGCGGGAGCACAGATACGCAGTATTTT

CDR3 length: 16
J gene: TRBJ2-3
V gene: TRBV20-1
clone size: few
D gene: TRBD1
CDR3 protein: CSARARDRSYTDTQYF
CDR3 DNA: TGCAGTGCTAGAGCTCGGGACAGGTCGTATACAGATACGCAGTATTTT

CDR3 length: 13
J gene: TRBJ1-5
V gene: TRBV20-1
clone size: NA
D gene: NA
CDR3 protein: CSSQGGINQPQHF
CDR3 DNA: TGCAGTTCACAAGGAGGGATCAATCAGCCCCAGCATTTT

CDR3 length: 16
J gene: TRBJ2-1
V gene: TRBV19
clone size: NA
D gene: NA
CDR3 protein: CASSQTQGRSYNEQFF
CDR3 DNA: TGTGCCAGTAGCCAAACACAGGGGAGGTCCTACAATGAGCAGTTCTTC

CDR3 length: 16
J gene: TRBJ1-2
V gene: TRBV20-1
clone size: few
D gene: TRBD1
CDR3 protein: CSARDRQGSFSYGYTF
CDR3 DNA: TGCAGTGCTAGAGACCGACAGGGTAGTTTTTCCTATGGCTACACCTTC

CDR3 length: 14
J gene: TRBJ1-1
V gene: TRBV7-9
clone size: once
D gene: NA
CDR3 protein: CASNNPGQPWEAFF
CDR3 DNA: TGTGCCAGCAACAATCCGGGACAACCTTGGGAAGCTTTCTTT

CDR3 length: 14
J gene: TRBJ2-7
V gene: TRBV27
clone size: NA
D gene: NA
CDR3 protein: CASSSDGSSYEQYF
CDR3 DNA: TGTGCCAGCAGTTCTGACGGTAGCTCCTACGAGCAGTACTTC

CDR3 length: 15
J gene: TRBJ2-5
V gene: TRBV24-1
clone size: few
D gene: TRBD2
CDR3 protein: CATSDLRDGGKTQYF
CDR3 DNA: TGTGCCACCAGTGATTTGCGGGACGGGGGGAAGACCCAGTACTTC

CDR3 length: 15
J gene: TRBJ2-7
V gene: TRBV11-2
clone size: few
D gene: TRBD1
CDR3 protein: CASSPDRGQAYEQYF
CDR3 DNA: TGTGCCAGCAGCCCCGACCGGGGACAGGCCTACGAGCAGTACTTC

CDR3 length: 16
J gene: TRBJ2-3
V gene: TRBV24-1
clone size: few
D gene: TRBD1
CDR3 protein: CATSDFRTGGTDTQYF
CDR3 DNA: TGTGCCACCAGTGATTTCCGCACAGGGGGCACAGATACGCAGTATTTT

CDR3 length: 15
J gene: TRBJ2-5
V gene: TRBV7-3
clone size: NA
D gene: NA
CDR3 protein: CASSKRATTQETQYF
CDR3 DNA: TGTGCCAGCAGCAAGCGGGCAACCACCCAAGAGACCCAGTACTTC

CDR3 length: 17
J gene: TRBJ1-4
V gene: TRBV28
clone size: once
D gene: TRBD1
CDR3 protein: CASSLPPGQTTNEKLFF
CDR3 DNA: TGTGCCAGCAGTCTACCTCCGGGACAGACAACTAATGAAAAACTGTTTTTT

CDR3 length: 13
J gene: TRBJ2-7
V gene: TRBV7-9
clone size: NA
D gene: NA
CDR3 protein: CASSLAREYEQYF
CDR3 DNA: TGTGCCAGCAGCTTAGCTCGGGAGTACGAGCAGTACTTC

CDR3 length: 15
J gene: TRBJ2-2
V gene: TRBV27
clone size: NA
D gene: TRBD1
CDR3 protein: CASSLRTGNTGELFF
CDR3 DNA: TGTGCCAGCAGTCTAAGGACAGGAAACACCGGGGAGCTGTTTTTT

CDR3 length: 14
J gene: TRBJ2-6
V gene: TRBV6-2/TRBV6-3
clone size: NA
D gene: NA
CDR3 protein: CASSAGTGANVLTF
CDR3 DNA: TGTGCCAGCAGTGCGGGTACCGGGGCCAACGTCCTGACTTTC

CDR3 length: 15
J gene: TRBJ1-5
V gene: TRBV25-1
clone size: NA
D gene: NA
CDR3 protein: CASSERGGIHQPQHF
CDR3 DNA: TGTGCCAGCAGTGAAAGGGGGGGGATTCATCAGCCCCAGCATTTT

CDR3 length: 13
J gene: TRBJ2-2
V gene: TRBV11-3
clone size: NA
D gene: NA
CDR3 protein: CASSLERTGELFF
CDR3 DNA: TGTGCCAGCAGCTTAGAACGCACCGGGGAGCTGTTTTTT

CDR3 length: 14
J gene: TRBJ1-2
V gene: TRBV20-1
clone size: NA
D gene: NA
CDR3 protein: CSASPGTAGYGYTF
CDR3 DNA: TGCAGTGCTAGTCCCGGGACGGCGGGCTATGGCTACACCTTC